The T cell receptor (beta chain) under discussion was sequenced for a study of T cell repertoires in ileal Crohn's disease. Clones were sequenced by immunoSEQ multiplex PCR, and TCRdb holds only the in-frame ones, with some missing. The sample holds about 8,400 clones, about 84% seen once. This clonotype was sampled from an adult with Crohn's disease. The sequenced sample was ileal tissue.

The CDR3 coding sequence is TGTGCCATCAGTGAGTGGGGGGGCGACCAGCCCCAGCATTTT. Protein: CAISEWGGDQPQHF. The chain uses TRBV10-3 and TRBJ1-5; D is possibly TRBD1 (6 bases). Germline loops: CDR1 ENHRY, CDR2 SYGVKD. The CDR3 runs 14 residues. Trimming removed 1 base from V and 7 bases from J, with 11 bases in between.